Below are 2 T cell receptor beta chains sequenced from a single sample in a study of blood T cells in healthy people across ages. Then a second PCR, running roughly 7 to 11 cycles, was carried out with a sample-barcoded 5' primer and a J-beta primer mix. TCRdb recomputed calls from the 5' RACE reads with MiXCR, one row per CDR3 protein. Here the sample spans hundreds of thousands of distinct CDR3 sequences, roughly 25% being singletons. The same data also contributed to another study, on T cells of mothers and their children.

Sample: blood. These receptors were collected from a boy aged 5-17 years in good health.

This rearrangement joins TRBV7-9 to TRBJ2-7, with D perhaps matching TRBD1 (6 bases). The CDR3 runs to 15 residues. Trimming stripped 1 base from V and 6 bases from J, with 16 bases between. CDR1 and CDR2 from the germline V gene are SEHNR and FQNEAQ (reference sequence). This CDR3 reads CASSLDRENYREQYF. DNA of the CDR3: TGTGCCAGCAGCTTAGACAGGGAAAATTACCGCGAGCAGTACTTC.

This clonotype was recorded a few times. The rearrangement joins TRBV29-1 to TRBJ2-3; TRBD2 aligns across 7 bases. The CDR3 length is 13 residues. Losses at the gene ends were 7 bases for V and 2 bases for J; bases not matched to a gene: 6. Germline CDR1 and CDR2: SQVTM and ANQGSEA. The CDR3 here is CSALAEITDTQYF. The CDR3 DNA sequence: TGCAGCGCGCTAGCGGAAATCACAGATACGCAGTATTTT.